This TCR beta chain was observed in a study of T cells in women clearing cervical HPV infection. Remarks on this clone: The sequence runs out 3 residues before the end of the CDR3; the remainder is reconstructed from the germline J gene.

From germline, CDR1 is LGHNA and CDR2 YNFKEQ. V was clipped by 4 bases and J by 0 bases; unmatched bases: 4. This CDR3 spans 16 amino acids. The assay was immunoSEQ multiplex PCR, and TCRdb's table has in-frame clones only and misses some. Here the sample table reports tens of thousands of clones. The material sequenced was blood buffy coat. The chain combines TRBV4-2 with TRBJ2-5, with 11 nucleotides matching TRBD2. The clonotype originates from a woman aged 18-69 years with a cervical HPV16 infection that either progressed to CIN3+ or cleared (not recorded which). The CDR3 reads CASSPTTSGDQETQYF. The CDR3 bases that were read are TGTGCCAGCAGCCCCACGACTAGCGGGGACCAAGAGACC.